These 28 T cell receptor beta chains originate from one sample sequenced in a study of blood T cells in healthy people across ages. Together with a sample-barcoded 5' primer, a J-beta primer mix was included in a second PCR lasting about 7 to 11 cycles. TCRdb fed the 5' RACE reads into MiXCR, producing one record per CDR3 protein. The top ten hold less than 0.85% of the sample, which has over a million distinct CDR3 sequences, 20% to 25% seen once. The data also belong to a second study, concerning T cells of mothers and their children.

The sequenced sample consisted of blood. These receptors were taken from a girl aged 2-10 years in good health.

V usage is TRBV29-1 and J usage is TRBJ1-1; a possible D gene is TRBD1 (5 bases). The CDR3 contains 13 residues. CDR1 and CDR2 from the germline V gene are SQVTM and ANQGSEA. V was trimmed by 8 bases and J by 0 bases, leaving 13 bases between them. The CDR3 loop is CSTRQILNTEAFF. The CDR3, as DNA: TGCAGCACCAGACAGATTCTGAACACTGAAGCTTTCTTT.

The rearrangement links TRBV28 to TRBJ2-3; TRBD1 might be the D (5 bases). V lost 6 bases, J lost 2 bases, and 12 bases lay in between. From germline, CDR1 is MDHEN and CDR2 SYDVKM. This CDR3 has 14 amino acids. CDR3 in amino acids: CASSSDSNTDTQYF. The CDR3 bases are TGTGCCAGCAGCTCCGACAGTAACACAGATACGCAGTATTTT.

The V call is TRBV5-1, the J call TRBJ1-4; no clear D gene. Germline CDR1 is SGHRS and CDR2 is YFSETQ. The V end was cut by 2 bases, the J end by 4 bases, with 9 bases between. This CDR3 is built from 14 residues. CDR3 sequence (DNA): TGCGCCAGCAGCTTAATCAGCGTTAATGAAAAACTGTTTTTT. It is translated as CASSLISVNEKLFF. Supplemented by reference TRBV5-1 and TRBJ1-4, the full variable domain reads KAGVTQTPRYLIKTRGQQVTLSCSPISGHRSVSWYQQTPGQGLQFLFEYFSETQRNKGNFPGRFSGRQFSNSRSEMNVSTLELGDSALYLCASSLISVNEKLFFGSGTQLSVL.

The chain joins TRBV6-6 to TRBJ2-1; maybe TRBD1 (5 bases). Trimming cost V 6 bases and J 9 bases, with 12 bases left between them. This CDR3 has 12 amino acids. Germline V gives CDR1 MNHNY, CDR2 SVGAGI (reference sequence). Here the CDR3 DNA reads TGTGCCAGCAGCCTCCAACAGGTTGAGCAGTTCTTC. Translated, it gives CASSLQQVEQFF.

CDR3 amino acids: CASSYGAGGFYNEQFF. CDR3 coding DNA: TGTGCCAGCAGTTACGGTGCGGGAGGATTCTACAATGAGCAGTTCTTC. This chain connects TRBV6-5 to TRBJ2-1, with 8 bases aligning to TRBD2. CDR3 size: 16 residues. Germline V CDR1 and CDR2: MNHEY, SVGAGI. Trimming cost V 2 bases and J 3 bases; bases outside gene matches: 6.

The rearrangement joins TRBV29-1 to TRBJ2-3; no clear D gene. This CDR3 region has 13 residues. The germline V gene encodes CDR1 SQVTM and CDR2 ANQGSEA. The V and J ends lost 8 bases and 3 bases respectively, with 15 bases between them. The CDR3 protein is CSTLVLGTDTQYF. The CDR3 coding sequence is TGCAGCACTCTCGTGTTGGGGACAGATACGCAGTATTTT.

This chain connects TRBV7-9 to TRBJ2-1; maybe TRBD2 (6 bases). This CDR3 spans 15 amino acids. Trimming cost V 4 bases and J 3 bases, with 13 bases left between them. Per germline, CDR1 SEHNR and CDR2 FQNEAQ (reference sequence). The CDR3 coding sequence is TGTGCCAGCAGCTCTCCCTTGGGGGGCTACAATGAGCAGTTCTTC. This gives the protein CASSSPLGGYNEQFF.

J is TRBJ1-2 and V is TRBV7-2, with a possible D match to TRBD1 (6 bases). Trimming removed 3 bases from V and 4 bases from J, with 15 bases in between. CDR3 length: 15 residues. The germline V gene encodes CDR1 SGHTA and CDR2 FQGNSA. The CDR3 region is CASSFLFTGSYGYTF. The CDR3 DNA sequence: TGTGCCAGCAGCTTTTTGTTCACAGGGAGCTATGGCTACACCTTC.

This rearrangement joins TRBV10-3 to TRBJ2-1; perhaps TRBD2 as D (5 bases). The J call may not be correct, given that the DNA end is closer to TRBJ2-5. The germline gives CDR1 ENHRY, CDR2 SYGVKD. This CDR3 spans 13 amino acids. CDR3 nucleotide sequence: TGTGCCATCAATGGAGGTCACCGGGAGACCCAGTACTTC. Translated: CAINGGHRETQYF.

The V and J genes are TRBV6-1 and TRBJ1-5; D remains ambiguous. CDR3 length equals 18 residues. Trimming left V 5 bases short and J 3 bases short, with 23 bases between. Germline V CDR1 and CDR2: MNHNS, SASEGT. CDR3 coding DNA: TGTGCCAGCAGTCATGAACGTACCGGGAGGGCGAACAATCAGCCCCAGCATTTT. Its protein product is CASSHERTGRANNQPQHF.

This clonotype has more than one count but fewer than ten. The J gene is TRBJ2-1, the V gene TRBV4-3, with 8 bases identical to TRBD2. Germline V lookup: CDR1 LGHNA, CDR2 YSLEER. With 0 bases clipped from V and 7 bases from J, the junction kept 5 bases outside the gene matches. The CDR3 is made up of 15 amino acids. CDR3 sequence reads: CASSQDGGGWNEQFF. In nucleotides, the CDR3 is TGCGCCAGCAGCCAAGACGGCGGGGGGTGGAATGAGCAGTTCTTC.

V is TRBV9 and J is TRBJ2-3; the D is unclear. The V end lost 2 bases, the J end lost 0 bases, and 13 bases lay between the germline ends. The CDR3 spans 16 residues. Germline assignment: CDR1 SGDLS and CDR2 YYNGEE. The CDR3 is CASSVGTFPSTDTQYF. DNA for the CDR3: TGTGCCAGCAGCGTCGGAACTTTTCCTAGCACAGATACGCAGTATTTT.

The CDR3 nucleotides are TGCAGCGTTGAAGGCGGGAGGGCCTTCGTTGGCAATGAGCAGTTCTTC. It specifies CSVEGGRAFVGNEQFF. The V call is TRBV29-1, the J call TRBJ2-1, with TRBD2 matching 9 bases. Germline V CDR1 and CDR2: SQVTM, ANQGSEA. The CDR3 has 16 amino acids. V was clipped by 1 base and J by 6 bases; unmatched bases: 10.

The CDR3 region is CASSYETVESMNTEAFF. DNA of the CDR3: TGTGCCAGCAGTTACGAGACAGTGGAATCCATGAACACTGAAGCTTTCTTT. The chain recombines TRBV6-2 or TRBV6-3 with TRBJ1-1; TRBD1 is a possible D gene (5 bases). Germline V gives CDR1 MNHEY, CDR2 SVGEGT. The CDR3 totals 17 residues. Between the trimmed V and J ends, which lost 2 bases and 0 bases, there was a span of 16 bases.

This chain connects TRBV29-1 to TRBJ1-2; D remains ambiguous. CDR1 SQVTM and CDR2 ANQGSEA come from the germline V gene. The CDR3 has 13 residues. The V end was cut by 2 bases, the J end by 1 base, with 8 bases between. The CDR3 DNA is TGCAGCGTTGAACCGACGGGTAACTATGGCTACACCTTC. Its translation is CSVEPTGNYGYTF. Full variable domain (remainder filled in from reference TRBV29-1 and TRBJ1-2): SAVISQKPSRDICQRGTSLTIQCQVDSQVTMMFWYRQQPGQSLTLIATANQGSEATYESGFVIDKFPISRPNLTFSTLTVSNMSPEDSSIYLCSVEPTGNYGYTFGSGTRLTVV.

In DNA, the CDR3 is TGTGCCAGCACCATTAAAGAACTGGGTGTTTTCACTGAAGCTTTCTTT. Translation: CASTIKELGVFTEAFF. The chain employs TRBV12-3 or TRBV12-4 and TRBJ1-1; the D is unclear. V was trimmed by 7 bases and J by 4 bases, leaving 22 bases between them. The CDR3 totals 16 residues.

V and J are TRBV11-2 and TRBJ2-1, with D possibly called TRBD1 or TRBD2 (5 bases each). The J call may not be correct, given that the DNA end is closer to TRBJ2-7. CDR3 size: 15 residues. Germline V CDR1 and CDR2: SGHAT, FQNNGV. The CDR3 sequence: CASSRVPGGSYEQYF. The CDR3 DNA reads TGTGCCAGCAGCCGGGTTCCTGGGGGCTCCTACGAGCAGTACTTC.

V and J are TRBV12-3 or TRBV12-4 and TRBJ2-4; D may be TRBD2 (6 bases). Trimming took off 8 bases at V and 0 bases at J, with 20 bases between the two ends. The CDR3 sequence is 17 residues long. CDR3 nucleotides: TGTGCCAGCCGAGGGGAGGTGGAATATCTAGCCAAAAACATTCAGTACTTC. Its translation: CASRGEVEYLAKNIQYF.

The gene calls are TRBV28 and TRBJ2-5; D is unclear. The end of the DNA is better explained by TRBJ2-7, so the J call may be wrong. The CDR3 consists of 13 residues. CDR1 and CDR2 (germline): MDHEN, SYDVKM. CDR3 in amino acids: CASSKGFADEQYF. CDR3 coding DNA: TGTGCCAGCAGCAAGGGTTTCGCCGACGAGCAGTACTTC.

This clonotype was counted at least ten times. The chain links TRBV6-2 or TRBV6-3 to TRBJ2-7, with D possibly being TRBD1 (5 bases). The CDR3 totals 13 residues. Germline CDR1 MNHEY, CDR2 SVGEGT. V lost 6 bases to trimming and J lost 4 bases, with 13 bases between them. CDR3 amino acids: CASSKDTTYEQYF. The CDR3 DNA sequence: TGTGCCAGCAGCAAGGACACAACTTACGAGCAGTACTTC.

This clonotype occurred a few times. This chain connects TRBV20-1 to TRBJ2-1, with D uncertain. The CDR3 runs to 12 residues. Looked up from germline, CDR1 is DFQATT and CDR2 is SNEGSKA (reference sequence). Trimming removed 3 bases at V and 4 bases at J, with 7 bases between. In DNA, the CDR3 is TGCAGTGCTAGGCCCGGATACAATGAGCAGTTCTTC. Its protein product is CSARPGYNEQFF.

The V gene is TRBV28, the J gene TRBJ2-2; D might be TRBD2 (5 bases). V lost 5 bases and J 3 bases, leaving 16 bases between the germline ends. The germline gives CDR1 MDHEN, CDR2 SYDVKM. The CDR3 sequence is 16 residues long. The CDR3 here is CASSPLGESYTGELFF. The CDR3 nucleotides read TGTGCCAGCAGTCCTCTTGGGGAGAGTTACACCGGGGAGCTGTTTTTT.

The chain links TRBV7-2 to TRBJ2-1; possibly TRBD2 for D (5 bases). CDR3 length: 13 residues. Deletions cut 7 bases from V and 6 bases from J, with 13 bases between. The germline CDR1 and CDR2 sequences are SGHTA and FQGNSA. The CDR3 DNA reads TGTGCCAGCATGAGGGAATTAGGCAATGAGCAGTTCTTC. It is translated as CASMRELGNEQFF.

The chain is built from TRBV4-3 and TRBJ2-1; D gene ambiguous. Per the germline V gene, CDR1 is LGHNA and CDR2 is YSLEER. This CDR3 has 16 amino acids. Deletions cut 0 bases from V and 0 bases from J, with 9 bases between. The CDR3 nucleotides are TGCGCCAGCAGCCAAGATAGGGCTAGCTCCTACAATGAGCAGTTCTTC. Encoded protein: CASSQDRASSYNEQFF.

The chain employs TRBV3-1 and TRBJ2-5, with TRBD2 matching 7 bases. The DNA end is a closer match to TRBJ2-1, so the J assignment may be wrong. This CDR3 is built from 16 residues. In germline, CDR1 is LGHDT, CDR2 YNNKEL (reference sequence). CDR3 DNA sequence: TGTGCCAGCAGCCACTATGGGAGGGTACCGAGTAATGAGCAGTTCTTC. It translates to CASSHYGRVPSNEQFF.

The sample holds a few counts of this clonotype. The V and J genes are TRBV29-1 and TRBJ2-4, with 11 bases identical to TRBD2. The CDR3 is made up of 18 amino acids. With V trimmed by 7 bases and J by 0 bases, 14 bases remained unmatched. CDR1 is SQVTM and CDR2 is ANQGSEA in the germline V gene. CDR3 amino acids: CSATSRQLAGVAKNIQYF. CDR3 DNA: TGCAGCGCTACCTCCCGACAACTAGCGGGGGTAGCCAAAAACATTCAGTACTTC.

This clonotype has just a few counts. The chain couples TRBV27 to TRBJ1-5, with a tentative D call TRBD1 (5 bases). Germline CDR1 is MNHEY and CDR2 is SMNVEV (reference sequence). The V end was cut by 6 bases, the J end by 4 bases, with 22 bases between. This CDR3 has 17 residues. The CDR3 protein is CASSFRKKTAGNQPQHF. CDR3 coding DNA: TGTGCCAGCAGCTTTAGGAAAAAGACAGCGGGGAATCAGCCCCAGCATTTT.

This clonotype was recorded a few times. The CDR3 region is CASGLVRLDRELVRSNQPQHF. CDR3 sequence (DNA): TGTGCTAGTGGTTTGGTACGTCTGGACAGGGAATTGGTGAGAAGCAATCAGCCCCAGCATTTT. The chain employs TRBV12-5 and TRBJ1-5, with 8 bases fitting TRBD1. V lost 0 bases and J lost 1; bases outside the gene matches: 17. In germline, CDR1 is LGHNT, CDR2 FRNRAP. The CDR3 length is 21 residues.